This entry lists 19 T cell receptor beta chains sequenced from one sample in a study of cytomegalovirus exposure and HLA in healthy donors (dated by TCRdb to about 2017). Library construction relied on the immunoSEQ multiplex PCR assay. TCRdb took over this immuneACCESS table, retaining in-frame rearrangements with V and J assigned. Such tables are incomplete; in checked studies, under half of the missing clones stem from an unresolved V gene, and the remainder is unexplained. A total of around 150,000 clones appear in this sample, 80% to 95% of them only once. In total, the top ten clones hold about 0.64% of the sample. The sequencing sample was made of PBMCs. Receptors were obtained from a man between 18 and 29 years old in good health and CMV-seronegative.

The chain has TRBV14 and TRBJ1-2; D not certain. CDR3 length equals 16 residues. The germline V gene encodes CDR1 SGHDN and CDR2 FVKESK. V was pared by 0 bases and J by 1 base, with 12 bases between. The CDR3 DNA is TGTGCCAGCAGCCAAGATCGTGGAGCATTTAACTATGGCTACACCTTC. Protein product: CASSQDRGAFNYGYTF. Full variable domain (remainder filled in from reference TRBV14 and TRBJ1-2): EAGVTQFPSHSVIEKGQTVTLRCDPISGHDNLYWYRRVMGKEIKFLLHFVKESKQDESGMPNNRFLAERTGGTYSTLKVQPAELEDSGVYFCASSQDRGAFNYGYTFGSGTRLTVV.

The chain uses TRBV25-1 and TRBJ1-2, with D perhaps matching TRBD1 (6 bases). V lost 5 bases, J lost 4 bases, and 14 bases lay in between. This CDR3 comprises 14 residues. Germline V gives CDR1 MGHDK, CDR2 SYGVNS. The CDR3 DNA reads TGTGCCAGCAGTTGGAACAGGGAAGGCTATGGCTACACCTTC. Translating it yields CASSWNREGYGYTF.

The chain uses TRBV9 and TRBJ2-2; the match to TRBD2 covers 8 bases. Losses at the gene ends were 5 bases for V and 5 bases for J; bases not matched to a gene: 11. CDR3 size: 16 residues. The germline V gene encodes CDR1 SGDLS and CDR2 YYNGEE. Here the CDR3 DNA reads TGTGCCAGCAGACCCGGGGGGCGGGGGGCGACCGGGGAGCTGTTTTTT. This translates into CASRPGGRGATGELFF.

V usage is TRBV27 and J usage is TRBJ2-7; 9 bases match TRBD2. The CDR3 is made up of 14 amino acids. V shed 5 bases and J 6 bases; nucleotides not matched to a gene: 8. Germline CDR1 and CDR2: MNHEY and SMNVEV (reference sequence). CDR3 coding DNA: TGTGCCAGCAGTCCAATTAGCGGGGGTCTCGAGCAGTACTTC. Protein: CASSPISGGLEQYF.

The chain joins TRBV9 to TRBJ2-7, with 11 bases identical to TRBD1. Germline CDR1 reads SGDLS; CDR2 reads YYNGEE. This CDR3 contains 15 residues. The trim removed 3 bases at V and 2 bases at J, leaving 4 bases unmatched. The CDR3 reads CASSEGQGGTYEQYF. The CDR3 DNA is TGTGCCAGCAGCGAGGGACAGGGGGGGACCTACGAGCAGTACTTC.

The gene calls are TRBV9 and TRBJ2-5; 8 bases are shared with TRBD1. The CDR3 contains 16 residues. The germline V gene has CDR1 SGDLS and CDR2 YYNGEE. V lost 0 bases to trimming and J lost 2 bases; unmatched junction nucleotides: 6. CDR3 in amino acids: CASSVGTGPVQETQYF. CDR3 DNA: TGTGCCAGCAGCGTAGGGACAGGGCCAGTACAAGAGACCCAGTACTTC.

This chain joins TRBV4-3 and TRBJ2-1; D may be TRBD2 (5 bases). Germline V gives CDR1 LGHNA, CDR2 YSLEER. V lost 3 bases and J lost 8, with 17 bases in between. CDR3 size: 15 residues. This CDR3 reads CASSHTSWRTDEQFF. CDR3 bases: TGCGCCAGCAGCCACACTAGTTGGAGGACGGATGAGCAGTTCTTC.

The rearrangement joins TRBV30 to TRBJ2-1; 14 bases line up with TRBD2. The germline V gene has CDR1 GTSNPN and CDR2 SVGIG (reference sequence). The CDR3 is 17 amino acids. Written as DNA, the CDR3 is TGTGCGGAAGGGGGGACTAGCGGGAGACCCTACTACAATGAGCAGTTCTTC. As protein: CAEGGTSGRPYYNEQFF. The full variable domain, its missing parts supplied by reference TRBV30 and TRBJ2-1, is SQTIHQWPATLVQPVGSPLSLECTVEGTSNPNLYWYRQAAGRGLQLLFYSVGIGQISSEVPQNLSASRPQDRQFILSSKKLLLSDSGFYLCAEGGTSGRPYYNEQFFGPGTRLTVL.

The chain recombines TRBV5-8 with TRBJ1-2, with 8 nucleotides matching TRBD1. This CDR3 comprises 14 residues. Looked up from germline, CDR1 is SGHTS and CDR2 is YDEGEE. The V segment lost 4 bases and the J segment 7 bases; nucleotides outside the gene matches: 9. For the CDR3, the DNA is TGTGCCAGCAGCCCCAGGACAGGGAGGGGTGGCTACACCTTC. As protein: CASSPRTGRGGYTF.

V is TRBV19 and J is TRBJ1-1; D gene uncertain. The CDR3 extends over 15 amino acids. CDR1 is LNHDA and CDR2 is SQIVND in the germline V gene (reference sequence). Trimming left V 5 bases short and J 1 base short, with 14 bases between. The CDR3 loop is CASSASLARNTEAFF. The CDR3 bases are TGTGCCAGTAGTGCCTCATTGGCCCGGAACACTGAAGCTTTCTTT.

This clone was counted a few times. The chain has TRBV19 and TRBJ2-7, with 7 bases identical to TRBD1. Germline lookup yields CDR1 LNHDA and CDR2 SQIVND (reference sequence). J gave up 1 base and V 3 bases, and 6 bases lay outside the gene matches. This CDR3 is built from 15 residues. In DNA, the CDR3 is TGTGCCAGTAGTATGTCCACGGGACAGTCCTACGAGCAGTACTTC. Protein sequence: CASSMSTGQSYEQYF.

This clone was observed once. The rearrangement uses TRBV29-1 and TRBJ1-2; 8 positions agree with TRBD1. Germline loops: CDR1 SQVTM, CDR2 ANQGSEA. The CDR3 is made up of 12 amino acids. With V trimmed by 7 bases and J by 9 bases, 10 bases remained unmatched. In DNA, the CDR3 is TGCAGCGCCCCAGGCCAGGGGGCTAGCTACACCTTC. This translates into CSAPGQGASYTF.

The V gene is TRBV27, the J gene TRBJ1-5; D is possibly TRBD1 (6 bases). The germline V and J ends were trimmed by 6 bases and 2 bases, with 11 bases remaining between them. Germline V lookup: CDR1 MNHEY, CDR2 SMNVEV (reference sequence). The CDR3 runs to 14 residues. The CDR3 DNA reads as TGTGCCAGCAGAACAGGGTTGGGCAATCAGCCCCAGCATTTT. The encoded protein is CASRTGLGNQPQHF.

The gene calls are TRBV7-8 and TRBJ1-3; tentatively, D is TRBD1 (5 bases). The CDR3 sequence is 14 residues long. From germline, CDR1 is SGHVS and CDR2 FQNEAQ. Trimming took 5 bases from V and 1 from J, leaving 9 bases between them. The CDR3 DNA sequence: TGTGCCAGCAGCCCGCAGGGATCTGGAAACACCATATATTTT. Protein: CASSPQGSGNTIYF.

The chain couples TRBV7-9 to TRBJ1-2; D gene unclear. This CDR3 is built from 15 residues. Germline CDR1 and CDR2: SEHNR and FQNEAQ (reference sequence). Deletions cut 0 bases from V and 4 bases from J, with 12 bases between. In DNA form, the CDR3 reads TGTGCCAGCAGCTTAGCTCCGGGAACGTCCTATGGCTACACCTTC. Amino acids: CASSLAPGTSYGYTF.

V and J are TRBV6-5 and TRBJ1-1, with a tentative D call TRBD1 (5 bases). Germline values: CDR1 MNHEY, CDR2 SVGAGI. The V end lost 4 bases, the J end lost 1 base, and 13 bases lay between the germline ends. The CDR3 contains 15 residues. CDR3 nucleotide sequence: TGTGCCAGCAGTTCCCCCAGGGAGGGGAACACTGAAGCTTTCTTT. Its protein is CASSSPREGNTEAFF.

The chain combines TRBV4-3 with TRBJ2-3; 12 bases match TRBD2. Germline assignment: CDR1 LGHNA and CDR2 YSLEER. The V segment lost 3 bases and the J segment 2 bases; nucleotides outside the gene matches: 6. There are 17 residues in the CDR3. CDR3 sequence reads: CASSQARLAGDTDTQYF. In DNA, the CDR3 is TGCGCCAGCAGCCAGGCTAGACTAGCGGGAGACACAGATACGCAGTATTTT.

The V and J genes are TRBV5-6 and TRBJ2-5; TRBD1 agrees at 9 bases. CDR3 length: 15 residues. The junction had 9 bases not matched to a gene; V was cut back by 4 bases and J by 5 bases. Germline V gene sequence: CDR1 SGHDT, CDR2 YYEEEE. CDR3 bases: TGTGCCAGCAGCGTACTACAGGGGGCGTGGGAGACCCAGTACTTC. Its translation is CASSVLQGAWETQYF.

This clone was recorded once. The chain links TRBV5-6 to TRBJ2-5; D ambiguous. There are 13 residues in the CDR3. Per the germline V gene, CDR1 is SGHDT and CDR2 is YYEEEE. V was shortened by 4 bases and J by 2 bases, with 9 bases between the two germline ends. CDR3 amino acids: CASSIPGQETQYF. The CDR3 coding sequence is TGTGCCAGCAGCATACCGGGTCAAGAGACCCAGTACTTC.